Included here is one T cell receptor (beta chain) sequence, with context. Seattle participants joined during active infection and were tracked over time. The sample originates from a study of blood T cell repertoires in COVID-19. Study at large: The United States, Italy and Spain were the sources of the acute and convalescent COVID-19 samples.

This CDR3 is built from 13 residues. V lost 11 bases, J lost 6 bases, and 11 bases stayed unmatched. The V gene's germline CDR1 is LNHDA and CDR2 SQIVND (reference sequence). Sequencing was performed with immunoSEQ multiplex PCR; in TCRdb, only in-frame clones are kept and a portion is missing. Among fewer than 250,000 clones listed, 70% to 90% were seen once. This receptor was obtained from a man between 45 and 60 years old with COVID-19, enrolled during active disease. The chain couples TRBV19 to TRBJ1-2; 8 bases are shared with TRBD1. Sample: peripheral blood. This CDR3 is CAGSWTGKDGYTF. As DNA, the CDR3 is TGTGCCGGTTCATGGACAGGGAAGGATGGCTACACCTTC.